The rows below give T cell receptor beta chains drawn from one sample of a study of cytomegalovirus exposure and HLA in healthy donors. The table came from immunoSEQ multiplex PCR; TCRdb's copy has only in-frame clones and leaves some out. The sample yields about 43,000 clones, about 72% seen once. Sequencing input: PBMCs. The receptors originated from a man aged 30-40 years in good health and CMV-seronegative. Both conserved end residues are part of each CDR3. D genes are given only for firm matches. Not every row has a clone size; where given, it reads once, few, many or a size class.

D	V	J	size	CDR3	DNA
TRBD1	TRBV29-1	TRBJ1-6	-	CSMVRTGNNSPLHF	TGCAGCATGGTAAGGACAGGGAATAATTCACCCCTCCACTTT
-	TRBV18	TRBJ1-5	-	CASSPGTHTNQPQHF	TGTGCCAGCTCACCAGGGACTCATACCAATCAGCCCCAGCATTTT
-	TRBV7-3	TRBJ2-3	-	CASSSIQAGLTDTQYF	TGTGCCAGCAGCTCCATCCAAGCGGGCCTTACAGATACGCAGTATTTT
TRBD1	TRBV23-1	TRBJ1-4	-	CASSQSSKGARGTNEKLFF	TGCGCCAGCAGTCAATCTTCGAAGGGGGCGCGAGGAACTAATGAAAAACTGTTTTTT
TRBD1	TRBV28	TRBJ1-5	-	CASRTPGGSQPQHF	TGTGCCAGCAGGACTCCAGGGGGCAGTCAGCCCCAGCATTTT
-	TRBV5-4	TRBJ2-7	-	CASSLSGTYEQYF	TGTGCCAGCAGCTTATCGGGAACCTACGAGCAGTACTTC
TRBD1	TRBV7-2	TRBJ2-5	-	CASSLQGTGEETQYF	TGTGCCAGCAGCTTACAAGGGACAGGGGAAGAGACCCAGTACTTC
-	TRBV6-1	TRBJ2-7	-	CASSEGPTLYEQYF	TGTGCCAGCAGTGAAGGCCCTACTCTCTACGAGCAGTACTTC
-	TRBV4-2	TRBJ2-1	-	CASSQVATSPYNEQFF	TGTGCCAGCAGCCAAGTCGCGACTAGTCCCTACAATGAGCAGTTCTTC
TRBD2	TRBV28	TRBJ2-5	-	CASSYPRGRGGETQYF	TGTGCCAGCAGCTATCCAAGAGGGAGGGGTGGGGAGACCCAGTACTTC
-	TRBV27	TRBJ1-5	once	CASSQLNQPQHF	TGTGCCAGCAGTCAGTTGAATCAGCCCCAGCATTTT
-	TRBV30	TRBJ1-6	-	CAALRRSNSPLHF	TGTGCAGCTTTGAGGAGGAGTAATTCACCCCTCCACTTT
TRBD1	TRBV29-1	TRBJ1-2	-	CSVRTGGADYGYTF	TGCAGCGTCAGGACAGGGGGCGCGGACTATGGCTACACCTTC
-	TRBV29-1	TRBJ2-1	-	CSVGWAVRGVVRNEQFF	TGCAGCGTTGGATGGGCGGTTCGGGGTGTAGTACGGAATGAGCAGTTCTTC
TRBD1	TRBV19	TRBJ2-3	-	CASSRADRDTDTQYF	TGTGCCAGTAGTCGAGCTGACAGGGACACAGATACGCAGTATTTT
TRBD1	TRBV28	TRBJ2-3	-	CASSLGDRDTDTQYF	TGTGCCAGCAGTTTGGGGGACAGGGACACAGATACGCAGTATTTT
-	TRBV6-6	TRBJ2-5	-	CASSQGIETQYF	TGTGCCAGCAGTCAGGGGATTGAGACCCAGTACTTC
-	TRBV19	TRBJ2-7	few	CASSMGADPRPYEQYF	TGTGCCAGTAGTATGGGAGCGGACCCCAGGCCATACGAGCAGTACTTC
TRBD2	TRBV7-3	TRBJ2-7	-	CASSSLAGVSEQYF	TGTGCCAGCAGCTCGCTAGCGGGAGTGTCCGAGCAGTACTTC
TRBD1	TRBV7-9	TRBJ2-3	-	CASSFGTGSTDTQYF	TGTGCCAGCAGCTTCGGGACAGGAAGCACAGATACGCAGTATTTT
-	TRBV11-3	TRBJ2-1	few	CASSLQPYSEQFF	TGTGCCAGCAGCTTACAACCCTATAGTGAGCAGTTCTTC
-	TRBV30	TRBJ2-4	-	CAWERQNAKNIQYF	TGTGCCTGGGAAAGACAGAACGCCAAAAACATTCAGTACTTC
TRBD1	TRBV6-5	TRBJ1-6	few	CASRETGFSPLHF	TGTGCCAGCAGAGAGACAGGGTTTTCACCCCTCCACTTT
TRBD1	TRBV7-2	TRBJ1-6	-	CASSPGTGVGNSPLHF	TGTGCCAGCAGCCCAGGTACAGGGGTAGGGAATTCACCCCTCCACTTT
TRBD2	TRBV7-8	TRBJ2-7	once	CASSLVSSGSSYEQYF	TGTGCCAGCAGCTTAGTTTCTAGCGGGAGTTCCTACGAGCAGTACTTC
TRBD2	TRBV30	TRBJ2-1	-	CAWSVFASGYNEQFF	TGTGCCTGGAGTGTTTTCGCTAGCGGTTACAATGAGCAGTTCTTC
-	TRBV11-2	TRBJ2-7	few	CASSLGTGGLASYEQYF	TGTGCCAGCAGCTTAGGGACAGGAGGGTTGGCCTCCTACGAGCAGTACTTC
TRBD1	TRBV7-6	TRBJ1-4	-	CASSSQQGGKLFF	TGTGCCAGCAGCTCGCAACAGGGGGGAAAACTGTTTTTT
TRBD1	TRBV4-1	TRBJ1-5	-	CASSQRDSRNQPQHF	TGCGCCAGCAGCCAAAGGGACAGCCGTAATCAGCCCCAGCATTTT
-	TRBV28	TRBJ1-3	-	CASSLSAGTGNTIYF	TGTGCCAGCAGTTTATCAGCAGGAACTGGAAACACCATATATTTT
TRBD1	TRBV13	TRBJ2-7	-	CASSLAGQGAYEQYF	TGTGCCAGCAGCTTAGCAGGACAGGGGGCCTACGAGCAGTACTTC
TRBD1	TRBV6-5	TRBJ1-4	-	CASSLNTGGLGEKLFF	TGTGCCAGCAGTTTAAATACAGGGGGCTTAGGTGAAAAACTGTTTTTT
TRBD2	TRBV5-1	TRBJ2-7	-	CASRPTGLATYEQYF	TGCGCCAGCAGACCCACGGGACTAGCGACCTACGAGCAGTACTTC
-	TRBV10-3	TRBJ2-7	-	CAIRDFDYEQYF	TGTGCCATCAGGGACTTCGACTACGAGCAGTACTTC
-	TRBV30	TRBJ2-3	-	CAWSVRGSPDTQYF	TGTGCCTGGAGTGTACGGGGTAGCCCAGATACGCAGTATTTT
TRBD2	TRBV10-3	TRBJ2-3	-	CASLAEPTDTQYF	TGTGCCAGCCTAGCGGAGCCCACAGATACGCAGTATTTT
-	TRBV29-1	TRBJ2-7	-	CGYRTHSYEQYF	TGCGGTTACAGAACACACTCCTACGAGCAGTACTTC
TRBD2	TRBV10-2	TRBJ2-6	few	CASARTSFLSGANVLTF	TGCGCCAGCGCTCGGACTAGCTTTCTCTCTGGGGCCAACGTCCTGACTTTC
TRBD1	TRBV11-2	TRBJ1-6	-	CASSLLGQGSSPLHF	TGTGCCAGCAGCTTATTGGGACAGGGGAGCTCACCCCTCCACTTT
TRBD2	TRBV27	TRBJ2-3	-	CASSLRPSGSGADTQYF	TGTGCCAGCAGTTTACGCCCTAGCGGGAGTGGGGCAGATACGCAGTATTTT
-	TRBV4-1	TRBJ1-5	-	CASSQGRGRGNQPQHF	TGCGCCAGCAGCCAGGGCCGGGGTCGGGGCAATCAGCCCCAGCATTTT
-	TRBV2	TRBJ1-5	-	CASTPRGGRNSNQPQHF	TGTGCCAGCACGCCAAGGGGTGGGCGAAATAGCAATCAGCCCCAGCATTTT
-	TRBV4-3	TRBJ1-2	-	CASSQSPSGSNYGYTF	TGCGCCAGCAGCCAGTCCCCTTCCGGGAGTAACTATGGCTACACCTTC
-	TRBV7-2	TRBJ2-3	-	CASSPYISSRSTDTQYF	TGTGCCAGCAGCCCGTACATTTCTAGCCGCTCCACAGATACGCAGTATTTT
-	TRBV2	TRBJ1-5	-	CASRTTDGPQHF	TGTGCCAGCAGGACGACAGACGGGCCCCAGCATTTT
-	TRBV28	TRBJ2-7	-	CASSVRYEQYF	TGTGCCAGCAGTGTCCGCTACGAGCAGTACTTC